This T cell receptor (beta chain) is from a study of blood T cell repertoires in COVID-19. Across the whole study: Specimens from acute and convalescent COVID-19 originated in the United States, Italy and Spain. PBMCs, B-cell-depleted T cells, or T cells provided the cDNA or gDNA that made up the material.

Germline V gene lookup returns CDR1 DFQATT and CDR2 SNEGSKA (reference sequence). The CDR3 sequence is 10 residues long. V dropped 5 bases and J dropped 7; count of bases not matched to a gene: 0. Per the original methods: From reference gene primer amplification, estimates of nucleated cell counts were derived. Sequencing used immunoSEQ multiplex PCR; TCRdb keeps in-frame clones, though not all of them. V and J calls plus clone size are reproduced from that table; the DNA served to infer D and trimming. The table lists approximately 300,000 clones, under 95% of them singletons, with around 2.5% in the top ten. Allocation to cohorts depended on clinical history reported by the participants.

Sample: PBMCs or T cells enriched from blood (not recorded which). This chain joins TRBV20-1 and TRBJ2-7; 9 bases agree with TRBD2. This TCR derives from a man in his sixties who had recovered from COVID-19. The CDR3 DNA reads TGCAGTGCTGGACTAGCGGAGCAGTACTTC. This sequence encodes CSAGLAEQYF.